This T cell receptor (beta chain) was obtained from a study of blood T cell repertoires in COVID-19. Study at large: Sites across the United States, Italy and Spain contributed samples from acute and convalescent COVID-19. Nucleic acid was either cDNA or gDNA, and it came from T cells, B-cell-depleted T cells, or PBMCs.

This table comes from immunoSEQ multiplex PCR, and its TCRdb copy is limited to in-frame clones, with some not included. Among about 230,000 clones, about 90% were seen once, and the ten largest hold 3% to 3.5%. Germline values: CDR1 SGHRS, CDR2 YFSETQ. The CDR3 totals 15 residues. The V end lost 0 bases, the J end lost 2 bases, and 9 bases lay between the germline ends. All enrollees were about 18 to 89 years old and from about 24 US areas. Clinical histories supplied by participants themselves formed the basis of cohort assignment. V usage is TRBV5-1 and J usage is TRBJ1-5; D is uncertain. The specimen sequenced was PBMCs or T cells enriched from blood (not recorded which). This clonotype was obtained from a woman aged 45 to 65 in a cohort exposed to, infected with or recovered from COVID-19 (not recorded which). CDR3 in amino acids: CASSLGATGNQPQHF. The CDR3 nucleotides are TGCGCCAGCAGCTTGGGGGCCACGGGCAATCAGCCCCAGCATTTT.